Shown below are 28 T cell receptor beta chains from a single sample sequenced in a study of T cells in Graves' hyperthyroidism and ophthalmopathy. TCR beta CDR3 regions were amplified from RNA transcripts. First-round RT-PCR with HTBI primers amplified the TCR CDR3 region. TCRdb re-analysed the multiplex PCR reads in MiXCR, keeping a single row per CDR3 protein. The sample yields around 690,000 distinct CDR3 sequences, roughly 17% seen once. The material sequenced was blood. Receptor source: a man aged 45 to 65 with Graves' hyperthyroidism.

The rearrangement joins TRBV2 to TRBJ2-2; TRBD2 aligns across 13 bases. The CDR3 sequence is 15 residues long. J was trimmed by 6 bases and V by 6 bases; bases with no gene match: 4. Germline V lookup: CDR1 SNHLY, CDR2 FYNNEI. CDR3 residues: CASRGTSGVAGELFF. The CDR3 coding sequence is TGTGCCAGCAGGGGGACTAGCGGGGTCGCCGGGGAGCTGTTTTTT.

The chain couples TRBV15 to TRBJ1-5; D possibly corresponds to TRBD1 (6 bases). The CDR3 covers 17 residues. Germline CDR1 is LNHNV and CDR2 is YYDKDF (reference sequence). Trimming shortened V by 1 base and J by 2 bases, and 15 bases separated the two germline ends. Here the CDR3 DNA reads TGTGCCACCAGCAGAGTACAGGGTGGATTACGCAATCAGCCCCAGCATTTT. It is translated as CATSRVQGGLRNQPQHF.

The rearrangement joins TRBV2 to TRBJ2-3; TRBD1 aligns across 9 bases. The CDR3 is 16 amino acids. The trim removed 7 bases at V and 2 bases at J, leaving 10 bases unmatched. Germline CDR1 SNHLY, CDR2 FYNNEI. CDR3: CASTKRTGAFTDTQYF. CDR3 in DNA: TGTGCCAGCACCAAACGGACAGGGGCCTTCACAGATACGCAGTATTTT. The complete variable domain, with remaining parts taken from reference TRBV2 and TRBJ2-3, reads EPEVTQTPSHQVTQMGQEVILRCVPISNHLYFYWYRQILGQKVEFLVSFYNNEISEKSEIFDDQFSVERPDGSNFTLKIRSTKLEDSAMYFCASTKRTGAFTDTQYFGPGTRLTVL.

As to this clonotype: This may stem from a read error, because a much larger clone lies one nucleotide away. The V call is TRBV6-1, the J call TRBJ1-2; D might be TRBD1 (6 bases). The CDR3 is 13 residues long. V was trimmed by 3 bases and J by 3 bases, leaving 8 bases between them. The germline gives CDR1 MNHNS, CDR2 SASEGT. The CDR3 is CASSEDSDYGYTF. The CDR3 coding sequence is TGTGCCAGCAGTGAGGACAGCGACTATGGCTACACCTTC.

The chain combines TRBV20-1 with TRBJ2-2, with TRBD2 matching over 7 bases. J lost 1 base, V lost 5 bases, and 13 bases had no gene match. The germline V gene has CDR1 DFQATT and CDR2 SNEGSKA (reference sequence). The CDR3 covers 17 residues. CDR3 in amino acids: CSARGFGRAGNTGELFF. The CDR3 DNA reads TGCAGTGCTCGTGGCTTTGGGAGGGCCGGGAACACCGGGGAGCTGTTTTTT.

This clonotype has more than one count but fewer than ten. The DNA of the CDR3 is TGCAGTGCTCTCTTGGTGGGTTCTGGAAACACCATATATTTT. This sequence encodes CSALLVGSGNTIYF. The chain combines TRBV20-1 with TRBJ1-3, with D unresolved. The CDR3 length is 14 residues. The V gene lost 5 bases and the J gene lost 1 base, with 12 bases spanning the gap. Germline-derived CDR1 and CDR2 are DFQATT and SNEGSKA (reference sequence).

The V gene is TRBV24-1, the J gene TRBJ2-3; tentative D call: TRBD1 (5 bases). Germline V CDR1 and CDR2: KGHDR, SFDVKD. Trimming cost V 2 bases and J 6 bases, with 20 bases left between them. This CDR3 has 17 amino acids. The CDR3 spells CATSDYSAAGPRDTQYF. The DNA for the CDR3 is TGTGCCACCAGTGATTACTCTGCCGCAGGGCCAAGGGATACGCAGTATTTT.

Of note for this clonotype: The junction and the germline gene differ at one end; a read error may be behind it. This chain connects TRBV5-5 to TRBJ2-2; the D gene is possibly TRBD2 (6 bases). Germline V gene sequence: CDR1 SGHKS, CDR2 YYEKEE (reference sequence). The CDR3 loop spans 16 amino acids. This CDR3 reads CARSLEGGVNTGELFF. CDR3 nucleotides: TGTGCCAGAAGCTTGGAGGGCGGAGTTAACACCGGGGAGCTGTTTTTT.

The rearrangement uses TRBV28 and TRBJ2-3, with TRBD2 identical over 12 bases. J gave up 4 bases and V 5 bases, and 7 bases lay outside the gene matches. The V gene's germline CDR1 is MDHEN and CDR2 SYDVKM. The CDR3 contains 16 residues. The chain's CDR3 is CASSPSGRAGADTQYF. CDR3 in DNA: TGTGCCAGCAGTCCTAGCGGGAGGGCCGGGGCAGATACGCAGTATTTT. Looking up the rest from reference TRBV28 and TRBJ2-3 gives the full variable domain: DVKVTQSSRYLVKRTGEKVFLECVQDMDHENMFWYRQDPGLGLRLIYFSYDVKMKEKGDIPEGYSVSREKKERFSLILESASTNQTSMYLCASSPSGRAGADTQYFGPGTRLTVL.

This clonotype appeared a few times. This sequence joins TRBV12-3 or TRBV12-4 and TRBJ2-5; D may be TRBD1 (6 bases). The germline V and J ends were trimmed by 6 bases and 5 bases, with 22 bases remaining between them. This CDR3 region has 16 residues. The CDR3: CASSNPGTPFRETQYF. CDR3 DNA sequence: TGTGCCAGCAGCAACCCCGGGACACCCTTTAGGGAGACCCAGTACTTC.

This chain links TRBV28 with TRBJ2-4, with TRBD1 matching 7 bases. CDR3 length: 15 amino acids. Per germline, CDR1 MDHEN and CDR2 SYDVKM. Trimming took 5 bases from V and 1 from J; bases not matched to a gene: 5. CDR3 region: CASSRQGSAKNIQYF. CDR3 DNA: TGTGCCAGCAGTCGACAGGGATCGGCCAAAAACATTCAGTACTTC.

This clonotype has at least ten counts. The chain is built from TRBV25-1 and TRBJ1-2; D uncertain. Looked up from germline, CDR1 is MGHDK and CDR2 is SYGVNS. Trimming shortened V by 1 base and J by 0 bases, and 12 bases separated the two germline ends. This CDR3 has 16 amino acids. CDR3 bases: TGTGCCAGCAGTGAATTAGACCATTCAGCTAACTATGGCTACACCTTC. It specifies CASSELDHSANYGYTF.

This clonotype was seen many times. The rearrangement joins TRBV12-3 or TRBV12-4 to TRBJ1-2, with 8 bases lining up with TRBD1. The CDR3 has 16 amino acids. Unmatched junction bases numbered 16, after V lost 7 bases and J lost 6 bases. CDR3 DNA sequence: TGTGCCAGCACCACAATTACCGGGACAGGTCTCCATGGCTACACCTTC. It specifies CASTTITGTGLHGYTF.

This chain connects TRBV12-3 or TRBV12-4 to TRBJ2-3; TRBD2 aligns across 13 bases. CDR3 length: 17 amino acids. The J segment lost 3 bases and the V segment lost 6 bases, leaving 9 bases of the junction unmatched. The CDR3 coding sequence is TGTGCCAGCAGATTCGCTGTGACTAGCGGGAGGACAGATACGCAGTATTTT. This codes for CASRFAVTSGRTDTQYF.

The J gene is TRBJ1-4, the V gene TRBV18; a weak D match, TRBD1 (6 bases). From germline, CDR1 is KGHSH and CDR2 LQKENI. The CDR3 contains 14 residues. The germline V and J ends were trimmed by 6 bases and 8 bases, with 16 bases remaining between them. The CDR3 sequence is CASSVSGDKEKLFF. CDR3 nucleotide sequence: TGTGCCAGCTCCGTTTCAGGGGATAAGGAAAAACTGTTTTTT.

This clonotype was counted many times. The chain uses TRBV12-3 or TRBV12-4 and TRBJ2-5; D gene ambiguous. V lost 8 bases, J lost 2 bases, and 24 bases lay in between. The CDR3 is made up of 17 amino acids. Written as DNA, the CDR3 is TGTGCCAGCTCCGTGGGGTTTGGTACCCCCCCGCAAGAGACCCAGTACTTC. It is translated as CASSVGFGTPPQETQYF.

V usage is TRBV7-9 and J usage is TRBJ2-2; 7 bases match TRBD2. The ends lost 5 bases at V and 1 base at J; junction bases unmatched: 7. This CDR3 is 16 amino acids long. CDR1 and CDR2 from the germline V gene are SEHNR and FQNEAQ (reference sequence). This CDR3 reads CASSQAQRGNTGELFF. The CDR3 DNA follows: TGTGCCAGCAGCCAGGCCCAGCGGGGGAACACCGGGGAGCTGTTTTTT.

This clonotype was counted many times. The CDR3 DNA follows: TGTGCCAGCAGTGAAGACAGCTCTGGAAACACCATATATTTT. Translated: CASSEDSSGNTIYF. The gene calls are TRBV2 and TRBJ1-3; D not certain. The germline CDR1 and CDR2 sequences are SNHLY and FYNNEI. The CDR3 extends over 14 amino acids. V lost 1 base, J lost 0 bases, and 4 bases lay in between.

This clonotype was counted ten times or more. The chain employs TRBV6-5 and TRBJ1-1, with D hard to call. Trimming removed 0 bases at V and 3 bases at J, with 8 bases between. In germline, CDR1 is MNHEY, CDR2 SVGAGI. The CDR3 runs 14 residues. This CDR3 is CASSYSPVDTEAFF. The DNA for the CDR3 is TGTGCCAGCAGTTACTCACCCGTGGACACTGAAGCTTTCTTT.

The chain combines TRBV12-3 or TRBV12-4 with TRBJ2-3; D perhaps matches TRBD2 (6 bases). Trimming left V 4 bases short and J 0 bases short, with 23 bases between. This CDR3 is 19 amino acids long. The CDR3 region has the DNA TGTGCCAGCAGTTCTCTCTATCGGGAGTCCCTAGATAGCACAGATACGCAGTATTTT. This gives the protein CASSSLYRESLDSTDTQYF.

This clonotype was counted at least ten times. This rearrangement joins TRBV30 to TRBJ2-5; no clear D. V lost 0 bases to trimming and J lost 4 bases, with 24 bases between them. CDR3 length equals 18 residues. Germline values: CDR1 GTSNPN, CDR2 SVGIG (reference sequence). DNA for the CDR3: TGTGCCTGGAGTGTAAATAGGGCGCTCAACCCTGTCGGAGAGACCCAGTACTTC. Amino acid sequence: CAWSVNRALNPVGETQYF.

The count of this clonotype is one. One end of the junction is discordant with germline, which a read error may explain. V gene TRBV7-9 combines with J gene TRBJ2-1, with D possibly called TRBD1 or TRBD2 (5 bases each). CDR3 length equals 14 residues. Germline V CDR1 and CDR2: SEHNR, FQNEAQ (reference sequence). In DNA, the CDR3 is TGTGCCAGCAGCTCGGGACGCTCCTACAATGAGCAGTGCTTC. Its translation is CASSSGRSYNEQCF.

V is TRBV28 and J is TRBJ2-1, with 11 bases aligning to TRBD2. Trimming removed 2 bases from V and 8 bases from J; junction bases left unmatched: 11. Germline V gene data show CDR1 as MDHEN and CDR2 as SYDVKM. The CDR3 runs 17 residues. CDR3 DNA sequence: TGTGCCAGCAGTTTAATTAGCGGGAGGGCCAAGGTGGATGAGCAGTTCTTC. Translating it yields CASSLISGRAKVDEQFF. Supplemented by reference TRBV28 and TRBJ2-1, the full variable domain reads DVKVTQSSRYLVKRTGEKVFLECVQDMDHENMFWYRQDPGLGLRLIYFSYDVKMKEKGDIPEGYSVSREKKERFSLILESASTNQTSMYLCASSLISGRAKVDEQFFGPGTRLTVL.

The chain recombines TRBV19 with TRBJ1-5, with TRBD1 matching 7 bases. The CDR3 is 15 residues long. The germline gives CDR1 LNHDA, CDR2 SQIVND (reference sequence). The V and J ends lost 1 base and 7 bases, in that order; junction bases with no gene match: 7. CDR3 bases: TGTGCCAGTAGTATAGGCGGACAGGAAGGCCAGCCCCAGCATTTT. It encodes CASSIGGQEGQPQHF.

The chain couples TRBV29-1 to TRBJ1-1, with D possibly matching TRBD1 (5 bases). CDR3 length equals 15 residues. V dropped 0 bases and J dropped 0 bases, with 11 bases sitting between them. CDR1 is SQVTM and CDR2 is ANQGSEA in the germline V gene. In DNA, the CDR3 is TGCAGCGTTGAAGAAAGGAAAGGGGTGAACACTGAAGCTTTCTTT. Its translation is CSVEERKGVNTEAFF.

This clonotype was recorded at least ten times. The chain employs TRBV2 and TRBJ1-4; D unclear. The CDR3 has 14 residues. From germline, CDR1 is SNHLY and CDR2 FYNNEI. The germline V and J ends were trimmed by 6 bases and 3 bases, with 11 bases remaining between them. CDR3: CASSHGSSNEKLFF. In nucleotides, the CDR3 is TGTGCCAGCAGCCATGGCAGTTCTAATGAAAAACTGTTTTTT.

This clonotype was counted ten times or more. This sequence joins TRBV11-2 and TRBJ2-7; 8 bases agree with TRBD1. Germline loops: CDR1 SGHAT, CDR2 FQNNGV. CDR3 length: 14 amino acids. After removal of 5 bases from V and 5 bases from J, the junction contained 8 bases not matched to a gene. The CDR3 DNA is TGTGCCAGCAGCCAAGGACAGGGTATGGACGAGCAGTACTTC. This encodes CASSQGQGMDEQYF.

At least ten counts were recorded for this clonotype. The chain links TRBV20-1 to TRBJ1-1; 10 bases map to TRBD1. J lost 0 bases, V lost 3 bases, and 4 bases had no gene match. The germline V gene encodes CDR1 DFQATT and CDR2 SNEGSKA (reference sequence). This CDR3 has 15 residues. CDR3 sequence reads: CSASGTGDMNTEAFF. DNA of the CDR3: TGCAGTGCTAGTGGGACAGGGGACATGAACACTGAAGCTTTCTTT.